These 28 T cell receptor beta chains were sequenced from one sample in a study of neoadjuvant nivolumab and ipilimumab in lung cancer. Repertoires were generated with immunoSEQ multiplex PCR, while TCRdb's copy carries only in-frame clones and drops some. The table has about 7,300 clones, approximately 85% seen once. Source: tumor tissue, taken after neoadjuvant nivolumab, alone or with ipilimumab, at or shortly before surgery. These receptors came from an adult with non-small cell lung cancer.

In the case of this clone: At one end the junction does not follow the germline gene, possibly because of a read error. The chain couples TRBV5-1 to TRBJ1-2; a possible D gene is TRBD1 (6 bases). Germline V CDR1 and CDR2: SGHRS, YFSETQ. The CDR3 contains 12 residues. CDR3 residues: CASSLDLEGVFF. The CDR3 region has the DNA TGCGCCAGCAGCTTGGATTTAGAGGGGGTTTTTTTC.

On this clone itself: This specimen includes other DNA sequences encoding the same CDR3. The chain joins TRBV11-2 to TRBJ1-2; possible D gene TRBD1, 5 bases. The germline CDR1 and CDR2 sequences are SGHAT and FQNNGV. V lost 5 bases to trimming and J lost 3 bases, with 10 bases between them. This CDR3 contains 13 residues. The CDR3 region has the DNA TGTGCCAGCAGCCCTGGACAAGACTATGGCTACACCTTC. It specifies CASSPGQDYGYTF.

CDR3 coding DNA: TGCGCCAGCAGCCAAGAGGCCCGAGGACTAGCGGGAACAATTAGACAAGAGACCCAGTACTTC. Translated, it gives CASSQEARGLAGTIRQETQYF. This chain joins TRBV4-1 and TRBJ2-5, with TRBD2 identical over 12 bases. Trimming cost V 0 bases and J 2 bases; bases outside gene matches: 16. Germline lookup yields CDR1 MGHRA and CDR2 YSYEKL. This CDR3 spans 21 amino acids.

This chain uses TRBV5-1 with TRBJ1-4, with no clear D. The CDR3 is made up of 14 amino acids. With 0 bases removed from V and 6 bases from J, the gap between germline ends came to 9 bases. Germline CDR1 SGHRS, CDR2 YFSETQ. CDR3 residues: CASSLGQSDEKLFF. The DNA of the CDR3 is TGCGCCAGCAGCTTGGGCCAGAGTGATGAAAAACTGTTTTTT.

This clone turned up a few times. The chain recombines TRBV4-1 with TRBJ2-1, with 10 nucleotides matching TRBD2. Trimming at V came to 4 bases and at J to 7 bases, leaving 10 bases not matched to a gene. Germline V gene sequence: CDR1 MGHRA, CDR2 YSYEKL. The CDR3 totals 16 residues. The DNA of the CDR3 is TGCGCCAGCAGCCCCCAACCCTTACTAGCGGGGAATGAGCAGTTCTTC. It encodes CASSPQPLLAGNEQFF.

The rearrangement links TRBV29-1 to TRBJ2-3; the match to TRBD2 covers 10 bases. There are 13 residues in the CDR3. CDR1 is SQVTM, CDR2 ANQGSEA, per germline. V shed 6 bases and J 6 bases; nucleotides not matched to a gene: 6. The CDR3 DNA is TGCAGCGTCGGACTAGCGGTATCCGATACGCAGTATTTT. It encodes CSVGLAVSDTQYF.

V gene TRBV5-1 combines with J gene TRBJ2-3; 15 bases are a match to TRBD2. The germline V gene has CDR1 SGHRS and CDR2 YFSETQ. This CDR3 is built from 18 residues. Losses at the gene ends were 4 bases for V and 2 bases for J; bases not matched to a gene: 8. CDR3 protein: CASSHRTSGGAVTDTQYF. The CDR3 nucleotides read TGCGCCAGCAGCCACCGGACTAGCGGGGGGGCGGTCACAGATACGCAGTATTTT.

Notes on this clone: An end of the junction differs from the germline gene, which may be a read error. This sequence joins TRBV5-5 and TRBJ1-2; TRBD1 might be the D (5 bases). The length of the CDR3 is 13 residues. Germline CDR1 reads SGHKS; CDR2 reads YYEKEE (reference sequence). DNA of the CDR3: TGTGCCAGCAGCTTGGTGGGGGAGTATACCTTCTTCTTC. It is translated as CASSLVGEYTFFF.

The chain carries TRBV7-2 and TRBJ2-2, with a weak D call TRBD2 (5 bases). The ends were cut back, 2 bases at V and 6 bases at J, with 13 bases in the middle. The CDR3 runs 15 residues. Germline loops: CDR1 SGHTA, CDR2 FQGNSA. Written as DNA, the CDR3 is TGTGCCAGCAGCTTATGGTCACTAGAGGCCGGGGAGCTGTTTTTT. Protein: CASSLWSLEAGELFF.

The chain links TRBV7-6 to TRBJ2-2, with a weak D call TRBD2 (5 bases). Trimming removed 5 bases at V and 4 bases at J, with 14 bases between. CDR3 length: 15 amino acids. Looked up from germline, CDR1 is SGHVS and CDR2 is FNYEAQ. This CDR3 is CASSPLVAGTGELFF. The CDR3, as DNA: TGTGCCAGCAGCCCTTTAGTGGCGGGCACCGGGGAGCTGTTTTTT.

This chain links TRBV11-2 with TRBJ2-1, with 7 bases identical to TRBD2. Germline CDR1 and CDR2: SGHAT and FQNNGV. Trimming took 5 bases from V and 6 from J; bases not matched to a gene: 7. The CDR3 consists of 14 residues. CDR3 in DNA: TGTGCCAGCAGCCGAGGACTAGTGGGCAATGAGCAGTTCTTC. Translating it yields CASSRGLVGNEQFF.

This CDR3 is CASKTAGGGYEQYF. CDR3 DNA: TGTGCCAGTAAGACCGCCGGGGGGGGCTACGAGCAGTACTTC. The chain links TRBV7-9 to TRBJ2-7, with TRBD2 matching 8 bases. Unmatched junction bases numbered 10, after V lost 9 bases and J lost 3 bases. The CDR3 is made up of 14 amino acids. Germline V CDR1 and CDR2: SEHNR, FQNEAQ (reference sequence).

CDR3 coding DNA: TGTGCCAGCAGCCAAGGGTACTGGAACACCGGGGAGCTGTTTTTT. This gives the protein CASSQGYWNTGELFF. V and J are TRBV4-2 and TRBJ2-2; D gene uncertain. The CDR3 is made up of 15 amino acids. The germline V gene encodes CDR1 LGHNA and CDR2 YNFKEQ. V dropped 1 base and J dropped 1 base, with 7 bases sitting between them.

This chain links TRBV30 with TRBJ2-7; D uncertain. This CDR3 contains 13 residues. The germline V gene has CDR1 GTSNPN and CDR2 SVGIG (reference sequence). V was clipped by 2 bases and J by 7 bases, with 15 bases between them. The CDR3 DNA reads TGTGCCTGGAGTAGGGCCGTGGTTGGAGAGCAGTACTTC. Encoded protein: CAWSRAVVGEQYF. Full variable domain (missing parts from reference TRBV30 and TRBJ2-7): SQTIHQWPATLVQPVGSPLSLECTVEGTSNPNLYWYRQAAGRGLQLLFYSVGIGQISSEVPQNLSASRPQDRQFILSSKKLLLSDSGFYLCAWSRAVVGEQYFGPGTRLTVT.

This chain connects TRBV11-3 to TRBJ2-3; D unresolved. The CDR3 sequence is 13 residues long. Germline assignment: CDR1 SGHNT and CDR2 YENEEA. Trimming shortened V by 5 bases and J by 6 bases, and 12 bases separated the two germline ends. The CDR3 spells CASSQGSLDTQYF. CDR3 bases: TGTGCCAGCAGCCAAGGCAGCCTTGATACGCAGTATTTT.

This chain connects TRBV10-2 to TRBJ2-7; 9 bases match TRBD1. CDR3 length equals 15 residues. Germline CDR1 and CDR2: WSHSY and SAAADI. Trimming cost V 3 bases and J 3 bases; bases outside gene matches: 6. The chain's CDR3 is CASSDLGTGNYEQYF. The CDR3 DNA reads as TGCGCCAGCAGTGATCTTGGGACAGGGAACTACGAGCAGTACTTC.

This clone has just one count. The chain links TRBV7-2 to TRBJ2-7; 10 bases fit TRBD2. The trim removed 2 bases at V and 2 bases at J, leaving 3 bases unmatched. There are 15 residues in the CDR3. Germline CDR1 is SGHTA and CDR2 is FQGNSA. For the CDR3, the DNA is TGTGCCAGCAGCTTATTAGCGGGGGGTGCCTACGAGCAGTACTTC. It is translated as CASSLLAGGAYEQYF. Full variable domain (missing parts from reference TRBV7-2 and TRBJ2-7): GAGVSQSPSNKVTEKGKDVELRCDPISGHTALYWYRQSLGQGLEFLIYFQGNSAPDKSGLPSDRFSAERTGGSVSTLTIQRTQQEDSAVYLCASSLLAGGAYEQYFGPGTRLTVT.

The chain employs TRBV7-8 and TRBJ2-7; D is perhaps TRBD1 (5 bases). The CDR3 spans 12 residues. Trimming removed 2 bases at V and 3 bases at J, with 5 bases between. In germline, CDR1 is SGHVS, CDR2 FQNEAQ. CDR3 loop: CASSLRGYEQYF. The CDR3 nucleotides are TGTGCCAGCAGCTTAAGGGGCTACGAGCAGTACTTC.

The chain uses TRBV5-1 and TRBJ2-3; tentatively, D is TRBD1 (6 bases). Germline assignment: CDR1 SGHRS and CDR2 YFSETQ. Deletions cut 0 bases from V and 8 bases from J, with 16 bases between. The length of the CDR3 is 15 residues. The CDR3 DNA follows: TGCGCCAGCAGCTTGGGGCCACAGGGCGGAGGTACGCAGTATTTT. Translated: CASSLGPQGGGTQYF.

This clone has only a few counts. This rearrangement joins TRBV30 to TRBJ2-2; TRBD1 might be the D (6 bases). Germline values: CDR1 GTSNPN, CDR2 SVGIG (reference sequence). CDR3 length: 15 amino acids. The V end was cut by 0 bases, the J end by 6 bases, with 14 bases between. CDR3 sequence: CAWSVRLGGAGELFF. CDR3 nucleotide sequence: TGTGCCTGGAGTGTAAGGCTAGGGGGTGCCGGGGAGCTGTTTTTT.

The V gene is TRBV15, the J gene TRBJ2-1; TRBD2 matches 7 bases. The CDR3 spans 15 residues. Germline values: CDR1 LNHNV, CDR2 YYDKDF (reference sequence). V lost 0 bases and J lost 4; bases outside the gene matches: 3. CDR3 loop: CATSREGGQYNEQFF. The CDR3, as DNA: TGTGCCACCAGCAGAGAGGGAGGGCAGTACAATGAGCAGTTCTTC. Combining the CDR3 with reference TRBV15 and TRBJ2-1 gives the whole variable domain DAMVIQNPRYQVTQFGKPVTLSCSQTLNHNVMYWYQQKSSQAPKLLFHYYDKDFNNEADTPDNFQSRRPNTSFCFLDIRSPGLGDTAMYLCATSREGGQYNEQFFGPGTRLTVL.

This chain links TRBV7-2 with TRBJ2-5, with D unclear. This CDR3 spans 11 amino acids. From germline, CDR1 is SGHTA and CDR2 FQGNSA. Between the trimmed V and J ends, which lost 4 bases and 1 base, there was a span of 1 base. CDR3: CASSSQETQYF. The CDR3 region has the DNA TGTGCCAGCAGCTCCCAAGAGACCCAGTACTTC.

The J gene is TRBJ1-6, the V gene TRBV4-1, with 8 nucleotides matching TRBD1. V lost 0 bases to trimming and J lost 9 bases; unmatched junction nucleotides: 4. CDR3 length: 15 amino acids. Germline V gene sequence: CDR1 MGHRA, CDR2 YSYEKL. DNA of the CDR3: TGCGCCAGCAGCCAAGATCAGGGGGCGCTTTCACCCCTCCACTTT. This sequence encodes CASSQDQGALSPLHF.

This clone was seen a few times. This chain uses TRBV7-8 with TRBJ2-7; D is uncertain. The germline CDR1 and CDR2 sequences are SGHVS and FQNEAQ. Trimming shortened V by 1 base and J by 12 bases, and 13 bases separated the two germline ends. CDR3 size: 12 residues. The CDR3 spells CASSLGWEFRYF. The CDR3 DNA reads as TGTGCCAGCAGCTTAGGCTGGGAATTTAGGTACTTC.

This clone was seen a few times. The J gene is TRBJ1-6, the V gene TRBV7-8; D is possibly TRBD1 (5 bases). V lost 6 bases and J lost 9, with 15 bases in between. The CDR3 runs 14 residues. In germline, CDR1 is SGHVS, CDR2 FQNEAQ. As DNA, the CDR3 is TGTGCCAGCAGTTCGACCTGGACACTTTCACCCCTCCACTTT. It encodes CASSSTWTLSPLHF.

The chain is built from TRBV5-1 and TRBJ1-1, with a tentative D call TRBD1 (5 bases). The germline V gene has CDR1 SGHRS and CDR2 YFSETQ. There are 14 residues in the CDR3. Trimming removed 3 bases at V and 1 base at J, with 10 bases between. The DNA of the CDR3 is TGCGCCAGCAGCTATCAGGGCCAGAACACTGAAGCTTTCTTT. Translation: CASSYQGQNTEAFF. The whole variable domain, filled in from reference TRBV5-1 and TRBJ1-1, reads KAGVTQTPRYLIKTRGQQVTLSCSPISGHRSVSWYQQTPGQGLQFLFEYFSETQRNKGNFPGRFSGRQFSNSRSEMNVSTLELGDSALYLCASSYQGQNTEAFFGQGTRLTVV.

The genes are TRBV2 and TRBJ1-1, with a weak D call TRBD1 (5 bases). The CDR3 runs 13 residues. V was pared by 10 bases and J by 1 base, with 13 bases between. CDR1 is SNHLY and CDR2 is FYNNEI in the germline V gene. CDR3 loop: CANLGQTNTEAFF. In DNA form, the CDR3 reads TGTGCCAACCTAGGACAAACGAACACTGAAGCTTTCTTT.

CDR3: CASSRRGSNNQPQHF. Here the CDR3 DNA reads TGTGCCAGCAGCCGCAGGGGGTCGAACAATCAGCCCCAGCATTTT. The chain is built from TRBV5-6 and TRBJ1-5; 7 nucleotides match TRBD1. Unmatched junction bases numbered 7, after V lost 4 bases and J lost 3 bases. Germline values: CDR1 SGHDT, CDR2 YYEEEE. The CDR3 has 15 residues.